These T cell receptor beta chains were read from a single sample in a study of CD8 T cells in ankylosing spondylitis. TCRdb used MiXCR to reprocess the 5' RACE reads, holding one entry per CDR3 protein. In the table there are under 200,000 distinct CDR3 sequences, under 15% of which are singletons. The source material was blood, either unsorted or a sorted T cell fraction (not recorded which). All receptors come from a female donor with ankylosing spondylitis or in good health (not recorded which). Both conserved end residues are trimmed from each CDR3. The order of the fields is CDR3 protein, V gene, clone size, J gene. Where a row states a size, it is once, few, many or the class of an expanded clone; other rows omit it.

CDR3aa: ASSFLRYEQY; v_gene: TRBV7-2; abundance: many; j_gene: TRBJ2-7
CDR3aa: ASSSSGDQPQH; v_gene: TRBV5-1; abundance: many; j_gene: TRBJ1-5
CDR3aa: ASSSQTGYTEAF; v_gene: TRBV12-3/TRBV12-4; abundance: many; j_gene: TRBJ1-1
CDR3aa: ASSLVGVNTEAF; v_gene: TRBV5-1; abundance: many; j_gene: TRBJ1-1
CDR3aa: SARDSRGGDEQY; v_gene: TRBV20-1; abundance: few; j_gene: TRBJ2-7
CDR3aa: ASSLAFRTYNEQF; v_gene: TRBV7-2; abundance: many; j_gene: TRBJ2-1
CDR3aa: ASSLAAGNDYEQY; v_gene: TRBV28; abundance: NA; j_gene: TRBJ2-7
CDR3aa: ASSLAQRGSGESNQPQH; v_gene: TRBV5-6; abundance: NA; j_gene: TRBJ1-5
CDR3aa: AGSLSFPGVAF; v_gene: TRBV6-2/TRBV6-3; abundance: NA; j_gene: TRBJ1-1
CDR3aa: ASSYSGSSNPYEQY; v_gene: TRBV6-2/TRBV6-3; abundance: few; j_gene: TRBJ2-7
CDR3aa: ASRGWGTGGNQPQH; v_gene: TRBV6-1; abundance: many; j_gene: TRBJ1-5
CDR3aa: ASSLAGTSGETQY; v_gene: TRBV12-3/TRBV12-4; abundance: many; j_gene: TRBJ2-5
CDR3aa: ASIGNLGELF; v_gene: TRBV6-2/TRBV6-3; abundance: many; j_gene: TRBJ2-2
CDR3aa: ASSFRGQFTEAF; v_gene: TRBV5-1; abundance: many; j_gene: TRBJ1-1
CDR3aa: ASSPRMAWENTEAF; v_gene: TRBV7-2; abundance: few; j_gene: TRBJ1-1
CDR3aa: SAGTGTGGQPQH; v_gene: TRBV20-1; abundance: few; j_gene: TRBJ1-5